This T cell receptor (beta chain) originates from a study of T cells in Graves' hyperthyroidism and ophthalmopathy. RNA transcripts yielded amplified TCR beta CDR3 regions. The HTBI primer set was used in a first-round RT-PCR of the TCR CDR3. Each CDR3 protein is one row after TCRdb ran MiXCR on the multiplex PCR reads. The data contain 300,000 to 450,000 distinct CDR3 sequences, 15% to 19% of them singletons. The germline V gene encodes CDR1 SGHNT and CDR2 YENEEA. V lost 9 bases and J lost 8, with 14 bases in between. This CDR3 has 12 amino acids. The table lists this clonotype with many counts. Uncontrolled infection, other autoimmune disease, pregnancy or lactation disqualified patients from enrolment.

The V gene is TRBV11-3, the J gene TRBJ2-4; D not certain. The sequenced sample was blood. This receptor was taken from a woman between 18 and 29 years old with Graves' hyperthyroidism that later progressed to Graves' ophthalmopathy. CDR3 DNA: TGTGCCAGTAAGGGAAAGAAGGACATTCAGTACTTC. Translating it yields CASKGKKDIQYF.